Below are 6 T cell receptor beta chains sequenced from a single sample in a study (dated by TCRdb to about 2016). Preparation of the library involved RT-PCR. Sequencing instrument: Illumina MiSeq. Clones were called with MiXCR by TCRdb after fastp trimmed the public reads at Q25, and only in-frame beta chains were retained. Here each entry gathers all rows of one CDR3 protein and keeps the most common genes and DNA. This sample has hundreds of thousands of distinct CDR3 sequences in its table, and 13% to 15% of those were observed once. The biggest ten clones account for about 3.6% of the sample. Sequences were obtained from memory CD4+ T cells from blood. Receptors originate from a female donor in good health, serving as a healthy control.

The chain joins TRBV7-2 to TRBJ2-1; perhaps TRBD2 as D (5 bases). Germline V gene sequence: CDR1 SGHTA, CDR2 FQGNSA. V lost 1 base, J lost 1 base, and 14 bases lay in between. The CDR3 is 17 amino acids. The CDR3: CASSLVIGAVSYNEQFF. The CDR3 DNA reads as TGTGCCAGCAGCTTAGTGATCGGAGCGGTTTCCTACAATGAGCAGTTCTTC.

There are a few counts of this clonotype. The V and J genes are TRBV25-1 and TRBJ2-7, with 8 bases identical to TRBD1. The CDR3 consists of 16 residues. The trim removed 2 bases at V and 2 bases at J, leaving 8 bases unmatched. Per germline, CDR1 MGHDK and CDR2 SYGVNS. In DNA, the CDR3 is TGTGCCAGCAGTGAACGTCGGGACAGGTGCCCCTACGAGCAGTACTTC. This gives the protein CASSERRDRCPYEQYF.

This clonotype was found many times. This chain connects TRBV7-2 to TRBJ2-3, with a weak D call TRBD2 (5 bases). The V end lost 1 base, the J end lost 0 bases, and 8 bases lay between the germline ends. The CDR3 contains 15 residues. Germline-derived CDR1 and CDR2 are SGHTA and FQGNSA. The chain's CDR3 is CASSLGTASTDTQYF. The CDR3 DNA sequence: TGTGCCAGCAGCTTAGGGACTGCTAGCACAGATACGCAGTATTTT. The full variable domain, rest sourced from reference TRBV7-2 and TRBJ2-3, is GAGVSQSPSNKVTEKGKDVELRCDPISGHTALYWYRQSLGQGLEFLIYFQGNSAPDKSGLPSDRFSAERTGGSVSTLTIQRTQQEDSAVYLCASSLGTASTDTQYFGPGTRLTVL.

In this sample, this clonotype turned up many times. CDR3 sequence: CASSQPLSTDQETQYF. In nucleotides, the CDR3 is TGTGCCAGCAGCCAACCCCTCTCGACAGACCAAGAGACCCAGTACTTC. The chain links TRBV4-2 to TRBJ2-5, with D possibly TRBD1 on 5 matching bases. Trimming took 2 bases from V and 0 from J, leaving 13 bases between them. CDR3 size: 16 residues. Germline V gene sequence: CDR1 LGHNA, CDR2 YNFKEQ.

The chain uses TRBV6-6 and TRBJ2-7; D possibly corresponds to TRBD1 (5 bases). CDR3 length: 12 amino acids. The V end was cut by 2 bases, the J end by 5 bases, with 7 bases between. Germline V CDR1 and CDR2: MNHNY, SVGAGI (reference sequence). The CDR3 loop is CASSYGQNEQYF. The CDR3 nucleotides are TGTGCCAGCAGTTACGGACAAAACGAGCAGTACTTC.

This clonotype appeared a few times. This rearrangement joins TRBV27 to TRBJ2-1, with TRBD2 matching over 14 bases. Looked up from germline, CDR1 is MNHEY and CDR2 is SMNVEV (reference sequence). V lost 4 bases and J lost 12; bases outside the gene matches: 2. The CDR3 is made up of 13 amino acids. CDR3 sequence reads: CASSWGTSGRQFF. CDR3 sequence (DNA): TGTGCCAGCAGTTGGGGGACTAGCGGGAGGCAGTTCTTC.